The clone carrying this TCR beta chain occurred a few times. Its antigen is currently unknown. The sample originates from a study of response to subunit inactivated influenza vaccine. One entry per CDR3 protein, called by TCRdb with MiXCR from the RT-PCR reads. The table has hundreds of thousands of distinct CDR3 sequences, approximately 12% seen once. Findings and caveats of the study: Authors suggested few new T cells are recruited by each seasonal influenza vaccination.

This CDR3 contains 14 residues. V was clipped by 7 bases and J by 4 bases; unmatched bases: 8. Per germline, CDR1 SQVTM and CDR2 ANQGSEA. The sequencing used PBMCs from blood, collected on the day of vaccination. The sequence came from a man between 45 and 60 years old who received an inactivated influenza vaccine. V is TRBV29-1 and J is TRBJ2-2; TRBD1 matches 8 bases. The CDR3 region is CSASQGAGTGELFF. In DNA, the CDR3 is TGCAGCGCCAGTCAGGGGGCAGGCACCGGGGAGCTGTTTTTT.